This T cell receptor (beta chain) was obtained from a study of beta chain features in type 1 diabetes. Isolation of CD4+ naive, central memory, regulatory and stem cell-like memory cells was achieved by sorting via CD45RO/CCR7/CD25/CD127/CD95/CD27. Study-wide findings and caveats: Among all four CD4+ subsets, Type 1 diabetes patients had TCRB CDR3s that were moderately but significantly shorter. Naive, central memory and regulatory TCRB repertoires appeared more similar among patients than healthy donors.

Expressed TCRB transcripts got sequenced, as all isolated RNA was reverse transcribed. Around 3.57 million reads was the average for naive, central memory and regulatory T cell samples. Sequencing used immunoSEQ multiplex PCR; TCRdb keeps in-frame clones, though not all of them. The sample lists 500,000 to 800,000 clones; around 12% were seen once. V lost 5 bases and J 3 bases, leaving 13 bases between the germline ends. CDR3 size: 15 residues. Germline V gives CDR1 SEHNR, CDR2 FQNEAQ (reference sequence). Worth noting for this clone: Its antigen is not known.

The chain combines TRBV7-9 with TRBJ2-2; a possible D gene is TRBD1 (6 bases). Sequencing was performed on naive CD4+ T cells from blood. The TCR originated in a man younger than 45 with type 1 diabetes. Here the CDR3 reads CASSHGAGDTGELFF. The CDR3 DNA reads TGTGCCAGCAGCCATGGTGCAGGGGACACCGGGGAGCTGTTTTTT.